The clone carrying this T cell receptor (beta chain) has at least ten counts. Its matching antigen is unknown. The data stem from a study of blood T cells in healthy people across ages. Study-level findings and limits: Significant beta diversity loss was already apparent by age about 39, declining roughly linearly.

The CDR3 consists of 12 residues. Looked up from germline, CDR1 is SEHNR and CDR2 is FQNEAQ (reference sequence). Trimming took off 5 bases at V and 6 bases at J, with 10 bases between the two ends. With a J-beta primer mix and a sample-barcoded 5' primer, a second PCR ran about 7 to 11 cycles. Each cDNA molecule received a tag from a template-switch adaptor that had 12 random nucleotides. Using its own MiXCR run on the 5' RACE reads, TCRdb lists one record per CDR3 protein. The sample yields fewer than 750,000 distinct CDR3 sequences, 40% to 55% seen once. A minimum of 6 micrograms of total RNA was extracted per sample.

This rearrangement joins TRBV7-9 to TRBJ1-2; D is undetermined. Sequences were obtained from blood. This TCR was recovered from a man older than 75 in good health. The CDR3 region has the DNA TGTGCCAGCAGCCAAGCGCCCAATGGCTACACCTTC. Amino acid sequence: CASSQAPNGYTF.